This T cell receptor (beta chain) is drawn from a study of shared clonotypes between healthy human individuals. Study-level findings and limits: A reduction in generation probabilities was seen for non-shared clonotypes relative to those shared by all four donors. Several donors showed sharing of around 5.3% of naive CD4 clonotypes. Richness estimates generally favored naive over memory subsets.

Only in-frame clones appear in the TCRdb table, and some are missing; sequencing was by immunoSEQ multiplex PCR. This table holds over 1.4 million clones, over 95% found once. None of the donors, who were healthy HIV-negative adults, had recently had acute infections or vaccinations. Of note for this clone: Its target is not known.

Germline V gene data show CDR1 as SGHNT and CDR2 as YYREEE (reference sequence). V lost 1 base and J lost 3; bases outside the gene matches: 6. The CDR3 length is 15 residues. The sequence derives from a man between 25 and 39 years old in good health. Sequenced sample: naive CD4+ T cells sorted from blood. Subset meaning: CD45RA+ positively selected. V gene TRBV5-4 combines with J gene TRBJ1-2; 7 bases are a match to TRBD1. The CDR3 here is CASSLPTGVHYGYTF. In DNA form, the CDR3 reads TGTGCCAGCAGCTTGCCAACAGGGGTTCACTATGGCTACACCTTC.